This record concerns one T cell receptor (beta chain) sequence. The data belong to a study of blood T cell repertoires in COVID-19. Germline V gene lookup returns CDR1 SGHDN and CDR2 FVKESK. Trimming removed 2 bases at V and 4 bases at J, with 14 bases between. The CDR3 has 15 amino acids. Clones were read by immunoSEQ multiplex PCR, and TCRdb kept only the in-frame ones, dropping some. The sample yields around 210,000 clones, 86% seen once. Sequencing was carried out using peripheral blood. The sequence came from a woman aged 70 to 79 with acute or convalescent COVID-19. The J gene is TRBJ1-1, the V gene TRBV14, with D possibly matching TRBD1 (6 bases). CDR3 region: CASSQIKSGVTEAFF. CDR3 sequence (DNA): TGTGCCAGCAGCCAAATAAAGTCAGGGGTCACTGAAGCTTTCTTT.